These 8 T cell receptor beta chains were all obtained from the same sample, sequenced in a study of cytomegalovirus exposure and HLA in healthy donors. Amplification used 60 Vbeta primers and 13 Jbeta primers. Sequencing used immunoSEQ multiplex PCR; TCRdb keeps in-frame clones, though not all of them. The sample consists of around 100,000 clones, more than 65% of them appearing once. What was sequenced was PBMCs. Receptors were obtained from a woman aged 18-29 years in good health and CMV-seropositive.

The rearrangement joins TRBV14 to TRBJ2-1; TRBD2 agrees at 15 bases. Per the germline V gene, CDR1 is SGHDN and CDR2 is FVKESK. CDR3 size: 15 residues. V shed 4 bases and J 9 bases; nucleotides not matched to a gene: 4. In nucleotides, the CDR3 is TGTGCCAGCAGCCCGTTGGGACTAGCGGGAGGTGAGCAGTTCTTC. Translation gives CASSPLGLAGGEQFF. Looking up the rest from reference TRBV14 and TRBJ2-1 gives the full variable domain: EAGVTQFPSHSVIEKGQTVTLRCDPISGHDNLYWYRRVMGKEIKFLLHFVKESKQDESGMPNNRFLAERTGGTYSTLKVQPAELEDSGVYFCASSPLGLAGGEQFFGPGTRLTVL.

This chain joins TRBV4-1 and TRBJ1-2; D is perhaps TRBD1 (6 bases). The CDR3 is 16 residues long. The V gene's germline CDR1 is MGHRA and CDR2 YSYEKL. Trimming cost V 1 base and J 6 bases, with 18 bases left between them. CDR3 loop: CASSQAKDFRGNGYTF. For the CDR3, the DNA is TGCGCCAGCAGCCAAGCCAAGGATTTTAGGGGGAATGGCTACACCTTC.

The chain employs TRBV2 and TRBJ1-2; 11 nucleotides agree with TRBD1. CDR1 and CDR2 from the germline V gene are SNHLY and FYNNEI. The CDR3 has 13 amino acids. With 4 bases clipped from V and 13 bases from J, the junction kept 8 bases outside the gene matches. The CDR3: CASSVPGQGGVTF. The CDR3 coding sequence is TGTGCCAGCAGTGTCCCGGGACAGGGGGGAGTCACCTTC.

The V gene is TRBV7-9, the J gene TRBJ2-5; unclear D gene. CDR3 length: 16 residues. V dropped 5 bases and J dropped 5 bases, with 21 bases sitting between them. Germline V gene lookup returns CDR1 SEHNR and CDR2 FQNEAQ (reference sequence). The CDR3, as DNA: TGTGCCAGCAGCCCCCTCCTCGGGTCAGCCGGGGAGACCCAGTACTTC. Amino acids: CASSPLLGSAGETQYF.

This clone came up a few times. The chain has TRBV28 and TRBJ2-1; TRBD2 matches 14 bases. In germline, CDR1 is MDHEN, CDR2 SYDVKM. CDR3 length equals 16 residues. The V and J ends lost 3 bases and 10 bases, in that order; junction bases with no gene match: 8. CDR3 residues: CASSFPGTSGRGEQFF. The CDR3, as DNA: TGTGCCAGCAGTTTCCCCGGGACTAGCGGGAGAGGGGAGCAGTTCTTC.

The CDR3 DNA reads as TGTGCCGCGGGAGGGCTTGGAAACACCATATATTTT. Its protein is CAAGGLGNTIYF. The J gene is TRBJ1-3, the V gene TRBV10-3; D is uncertain. The CDR3 contains 12 residues. Between the trimmed V and J ends, which lost 11 bases and 3 bases, there was a span of 11 bases. CDR1 is ENHRY and CDR2 is SYGVKD in the germline V gene.

This chain links TRBV6-6 with TRBJ2-5; no clear D. Trimming left V 4 bases short and J 2 bases short, with 11 bases between. This CDR3 contains 14 residues. CDR1 and CDR2 (germline): MNHNY, SVGAGI (reference sequence). This CDR3 is CASSSPGGQETQYF. CDR3 DNA sequence: TGTGCCAGCAGTTCCCCGGGTGGACAAGAGACCCAGTACTTC.

The gene calls are TRBV5-1 and TRBJ2-5; 8 positions match TRBD1. V shed 3 bases and J 5 bases; nucleotides not matched to a gene: 9. Germline CDR1 reads SGHRS; CDR2 reads YFSETQ. The CDR3 runs to 15 residues. CDR3 in amino acids: CASSSTGTGGETQYF. CDR3 in DNA: TGCGCCAGCAGCTCAACCGGGACAGGAGGTGAGACCCAGTACTTC.